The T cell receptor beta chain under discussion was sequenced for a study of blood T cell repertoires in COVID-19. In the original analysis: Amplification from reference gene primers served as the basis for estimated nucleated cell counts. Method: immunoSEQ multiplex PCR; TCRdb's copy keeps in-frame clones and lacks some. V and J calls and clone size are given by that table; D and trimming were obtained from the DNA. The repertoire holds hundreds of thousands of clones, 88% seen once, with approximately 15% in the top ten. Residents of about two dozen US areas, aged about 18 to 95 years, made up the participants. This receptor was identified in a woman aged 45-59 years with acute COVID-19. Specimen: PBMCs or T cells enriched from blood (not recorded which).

The CDR3: CAISTGGRETQYF. The CDR3 DNA is TGTGCCATTTCGACGGGAGGCCGAGAGACCCAGTACTTC. The rearrangement joins TRBV10-3 to TRBJ2-5; 7 nucleotides agree with TRBD2. This CDR3 spans 13 amino acids. The junction had 8 bases not matched to a gene; V was cut back by 9 bases and J by 4 bases. The germline V gene has CDR1 ENHRY and CDR2 SYGVKD.